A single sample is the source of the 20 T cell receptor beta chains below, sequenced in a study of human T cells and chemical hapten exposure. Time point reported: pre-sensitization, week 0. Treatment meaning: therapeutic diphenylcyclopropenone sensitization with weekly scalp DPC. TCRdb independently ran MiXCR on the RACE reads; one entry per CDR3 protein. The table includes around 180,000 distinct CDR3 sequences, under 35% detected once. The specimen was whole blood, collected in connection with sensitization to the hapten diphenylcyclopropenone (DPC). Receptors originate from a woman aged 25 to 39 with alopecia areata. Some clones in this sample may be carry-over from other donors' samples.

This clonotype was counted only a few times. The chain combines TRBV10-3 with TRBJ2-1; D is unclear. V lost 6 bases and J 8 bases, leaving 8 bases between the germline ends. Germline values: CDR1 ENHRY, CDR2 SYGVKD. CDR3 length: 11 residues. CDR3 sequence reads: CAIRRIDEQFF. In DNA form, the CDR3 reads TGTGCCATCAGGAGGATAGATGAGCAGTTCTTC.

CDR3 protein: CASSIQGTTEAFF. Here the CDR3 DNA reads TGCGCCAGCAGCATACAGGGAACGACTGAAGCTTTCTTT. The J gene is TRBJ1-1, the V gene TRBV5-1; the D gene is possibly TRBD1 (6 bases). CDR3 length: 13 amino acids. Germline V lookup: CDR1 SGHRS, CDR2 YFSETQ. V was clipped by 4 bases and J by 5 bases, with 12 bases between them.

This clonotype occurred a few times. CDR3 residues: CASSPERALGNQPQHF. CDR3 nucleotide sequence: TGTGCCAGCAGCCCGGAAAGGGCTCTCGGGAATCAGCCCCAGCATTTT. V is TRBV6-6 and J is TRBJ1-5; unclear D gene. CDR1 is MNHNY, CDR2 SVGAGI, per germline (reference sequence). The CDR3 spans 16 residues. V lost 6 bases and J lost 4, with 19 bases in between.

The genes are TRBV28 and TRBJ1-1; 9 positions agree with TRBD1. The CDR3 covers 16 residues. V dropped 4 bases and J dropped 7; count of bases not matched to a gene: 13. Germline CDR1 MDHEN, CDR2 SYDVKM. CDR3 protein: CASSSGLGQGKNEAFF. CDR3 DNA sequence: TGTGCCAGCAGTTCAGGACTCGGACAGGGGAAGAATGAAGCTTTCTTT.

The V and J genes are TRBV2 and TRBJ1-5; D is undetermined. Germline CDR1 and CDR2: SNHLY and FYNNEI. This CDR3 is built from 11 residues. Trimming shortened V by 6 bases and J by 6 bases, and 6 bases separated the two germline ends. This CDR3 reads CASRMGQPQHF. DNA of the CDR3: TGTGCCAGCAGGATGGGTCAGCCCCAGCATTTT.

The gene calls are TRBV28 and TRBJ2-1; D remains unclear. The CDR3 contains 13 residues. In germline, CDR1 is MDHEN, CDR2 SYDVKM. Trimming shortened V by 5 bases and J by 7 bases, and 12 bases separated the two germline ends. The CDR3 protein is CASSTSNANEQFF. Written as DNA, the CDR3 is TGTGCCAGCAGTACTTCCAATGCTAATGAGCAGTTCTTC.

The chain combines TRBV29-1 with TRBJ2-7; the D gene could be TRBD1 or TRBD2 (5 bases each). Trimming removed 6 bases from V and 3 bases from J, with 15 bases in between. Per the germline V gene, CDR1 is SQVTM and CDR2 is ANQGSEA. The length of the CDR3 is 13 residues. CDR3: CSVSDSRDYEQYF. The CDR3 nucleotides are TGCAGCGTCTCTGACAGTCGGGACTACGAGCAGTACTTC.

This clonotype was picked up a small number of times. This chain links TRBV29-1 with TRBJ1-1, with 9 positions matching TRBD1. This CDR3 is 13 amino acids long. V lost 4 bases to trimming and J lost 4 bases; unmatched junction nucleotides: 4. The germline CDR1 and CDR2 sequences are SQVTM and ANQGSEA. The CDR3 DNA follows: TGCAGCGTTGGGGGACAGGGTGGCACTGAAGCTTTCTTT. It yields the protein CSVGGQGGTEAFF.

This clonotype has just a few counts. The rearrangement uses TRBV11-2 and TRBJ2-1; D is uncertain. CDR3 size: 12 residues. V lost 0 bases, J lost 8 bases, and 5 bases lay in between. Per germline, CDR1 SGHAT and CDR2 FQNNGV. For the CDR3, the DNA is TGTGCCAGCAGCTTAGACGTCTATGAGCAGTTCTTC. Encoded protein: CASSLDVYEQFF.

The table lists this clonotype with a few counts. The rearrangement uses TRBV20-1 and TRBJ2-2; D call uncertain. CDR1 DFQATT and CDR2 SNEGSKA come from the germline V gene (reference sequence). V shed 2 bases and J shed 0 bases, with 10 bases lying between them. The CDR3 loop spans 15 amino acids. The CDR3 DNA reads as TGCAGTGCTAGAATCATCAGCCCGAACACCGGGGAGCTGTTTTTT. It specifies CSARIISPNTGELFF.

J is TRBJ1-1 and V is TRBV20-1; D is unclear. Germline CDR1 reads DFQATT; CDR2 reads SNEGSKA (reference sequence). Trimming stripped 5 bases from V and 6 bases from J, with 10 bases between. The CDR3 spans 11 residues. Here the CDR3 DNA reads TGCAGTGCTTGGGGAAGGGCTGAAGCTTTCTTT. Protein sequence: CSAWGRAEAFF.

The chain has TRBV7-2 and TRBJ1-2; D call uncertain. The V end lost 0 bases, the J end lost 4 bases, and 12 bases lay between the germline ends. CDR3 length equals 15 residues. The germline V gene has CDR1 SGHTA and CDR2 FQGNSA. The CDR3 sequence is CASSLAGRSSYGYTF. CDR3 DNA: TGTGCCAGCAGCTTAGCTGGTCGTTCAAGCTATGGCTACACCTTC.

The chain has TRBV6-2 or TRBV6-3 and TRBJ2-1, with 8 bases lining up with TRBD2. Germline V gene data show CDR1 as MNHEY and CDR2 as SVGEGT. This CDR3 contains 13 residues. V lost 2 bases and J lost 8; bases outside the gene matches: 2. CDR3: CASSYRRGDEQFF. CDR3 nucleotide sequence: TGTGCCAGCAGTTACAGGCGGGGGGATGAGCAGTTCTTC.

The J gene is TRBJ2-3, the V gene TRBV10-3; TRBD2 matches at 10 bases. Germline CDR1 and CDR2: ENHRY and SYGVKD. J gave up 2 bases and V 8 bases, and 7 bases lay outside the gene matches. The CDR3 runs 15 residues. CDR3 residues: CAIGGLAVLTDTQYF. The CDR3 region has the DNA TGTGCCATCGGTGGACTAGCGGTCCTCACAGATACGCAGTATTTT.

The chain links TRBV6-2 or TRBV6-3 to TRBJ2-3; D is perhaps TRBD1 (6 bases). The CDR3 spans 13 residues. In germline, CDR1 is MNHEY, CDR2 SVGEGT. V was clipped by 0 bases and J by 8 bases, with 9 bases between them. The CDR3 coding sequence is TGTGCCAGCAGTTACTCGGGACACGGTACGCAGTATTTT. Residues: CASSYSGHGTQYF.

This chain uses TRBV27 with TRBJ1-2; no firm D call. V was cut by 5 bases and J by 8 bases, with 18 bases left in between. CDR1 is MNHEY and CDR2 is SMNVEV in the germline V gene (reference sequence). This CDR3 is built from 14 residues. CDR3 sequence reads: CASSPYLQSSGYTF. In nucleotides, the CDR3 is TGTGCCAGCAGTCCCTACCTACAGTCTTCCGGCTACACCTTC.

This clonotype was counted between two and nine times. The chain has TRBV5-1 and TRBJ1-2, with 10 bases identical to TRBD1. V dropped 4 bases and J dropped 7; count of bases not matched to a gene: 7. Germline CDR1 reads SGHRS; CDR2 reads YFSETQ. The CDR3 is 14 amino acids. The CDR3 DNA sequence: TGCGCCAGCAGCACCAACGGACAGGGGGTTGGCTACACCTTC. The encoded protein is CASSTNGQGVGYTF.

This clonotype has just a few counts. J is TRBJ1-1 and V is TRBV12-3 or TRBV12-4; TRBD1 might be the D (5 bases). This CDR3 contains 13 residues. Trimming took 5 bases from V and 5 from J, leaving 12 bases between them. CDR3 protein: CASSQWGITEAFF. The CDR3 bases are TGTGCCAGCAGTCAATGGGGGATTACTGAAGCTTTCTTT.

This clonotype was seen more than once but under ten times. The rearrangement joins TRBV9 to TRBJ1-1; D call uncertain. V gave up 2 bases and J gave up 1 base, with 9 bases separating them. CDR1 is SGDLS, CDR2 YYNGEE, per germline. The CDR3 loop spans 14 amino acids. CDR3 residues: CASSVGTANTEAFF. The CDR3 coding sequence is TGTGCCAGCAGCGTGGGTACAGCGAACACTGAAGCTTTCTTT.

The CDR3 loop is CASSLRVSEDTQYF. The CDR3 bases are TGTGCCAGCTCACTCAGGGTTAGTGAAGATACGCAGTATTTT. This chain uses TRBV18 with TRBJ2-3, with TRBD1 as a possible D gene (5 bases). The CDR3 is 14 residues long. Looked up from germline, CDR1 is KGHSH and CDR2 is LQKENI. Trimming took off 4 bases at V and 5 bases at J, with 13 bases between the two ends.